This TCR beta chain was found in a study of blood T cell repertoires in COVID-19. Study as a whole: The origin of the acute and convalescent COVID-19 samples was the United States, Italy and Spain. The analysed material was cDNA or gDNA that came from T cells, B-cell-depleted T cells, or PBMCs.

Seattle enrolled patients during active infection and tracked them longitudinally. Method: immunoSEQ multiplex PCR; TCRdb's copy keeps in-frame clones and lacks some. The sample shows fewer than 65,000 clones, approximately 92% of them seen only once. Per germline, CDR1 SGHVS and CDR2 FQNEAQ. This CDR3 region has 13 residues. The germline V and J ends were trimmed by 2 bases and 0 bases, with 4 bases remaining between them. The TCR sequence derives from an older woman with COVID-19, enrolled during active disease. Sequencing was carried out using peripheral blood. The V call is TRBV7-8, the J call TRBJ1-2; D ambiguous. Here the CDR3 DNA reads TGTGCCAGCAGCTTAAGAGCTAACTATGGCTACACCTTC. Protein product: CASSLRANYGYTF.